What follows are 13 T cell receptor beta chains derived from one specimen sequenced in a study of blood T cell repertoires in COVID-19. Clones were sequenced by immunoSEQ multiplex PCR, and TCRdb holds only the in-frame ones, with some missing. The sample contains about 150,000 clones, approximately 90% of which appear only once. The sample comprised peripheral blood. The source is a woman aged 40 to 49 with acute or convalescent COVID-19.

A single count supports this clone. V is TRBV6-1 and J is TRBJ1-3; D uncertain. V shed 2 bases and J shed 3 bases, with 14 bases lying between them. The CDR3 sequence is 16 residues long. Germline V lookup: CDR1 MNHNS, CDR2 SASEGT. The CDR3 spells CASSERTLGDGNTIYF. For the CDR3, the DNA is TGTGCCAGCAGTGAACGAACCTTGGGAGATGGAAACACCATATATTTT.

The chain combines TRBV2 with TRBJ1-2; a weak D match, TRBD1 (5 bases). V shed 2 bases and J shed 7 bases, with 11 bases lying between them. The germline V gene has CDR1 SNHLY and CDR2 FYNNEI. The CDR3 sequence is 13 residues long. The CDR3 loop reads CASSEWGEGGYTF. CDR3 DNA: TGTGCCAGCAGTGAATGGGGGGAAGGTGGCTACACCTTC.

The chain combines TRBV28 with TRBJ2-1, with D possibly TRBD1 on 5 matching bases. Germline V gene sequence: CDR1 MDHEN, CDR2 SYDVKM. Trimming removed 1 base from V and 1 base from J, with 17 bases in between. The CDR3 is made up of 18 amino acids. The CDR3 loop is CASSLYPMGLGSYNEQFF. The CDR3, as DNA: TGTGCCAGCAGTTTATACCCCATGGGGCTAGGTTCCTACAATGAGCAGTTCTTC.

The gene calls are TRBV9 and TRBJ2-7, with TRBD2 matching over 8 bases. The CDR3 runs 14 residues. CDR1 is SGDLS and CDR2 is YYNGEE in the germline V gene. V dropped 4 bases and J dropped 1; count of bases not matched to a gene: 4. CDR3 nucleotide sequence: TGTGCCAGCAGCCCCCGGGGGGGTTCCTACGAGCAGTACTTC. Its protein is CASSPRGGSYEQYF.

The CDR3 protein is CAIGRQYEQYF. As DNA, the CDR3 is TGTGCCATCGGACGACAGTACGAGCAGTACTTC. The chain couples TRBV10-3 to TRBJ2-7; tentatively, D is TRBD1 (5 bases). The CDR3 has 11 residues. Germline V gene data show CDR1 as ENHRY and CDR2 as SYGVKD. Between the trimmed V and J ends, which lost 8 bases and 4 bases, there was a span of 9 bases.

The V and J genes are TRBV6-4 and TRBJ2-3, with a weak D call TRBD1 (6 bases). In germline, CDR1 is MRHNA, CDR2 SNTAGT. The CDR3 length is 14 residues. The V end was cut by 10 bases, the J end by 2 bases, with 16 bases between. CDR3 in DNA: TGTGCCACCAGAGTAACAGGGAACACAGATACGCAGTATTTT. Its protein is CATRVTGNTDTQYF.

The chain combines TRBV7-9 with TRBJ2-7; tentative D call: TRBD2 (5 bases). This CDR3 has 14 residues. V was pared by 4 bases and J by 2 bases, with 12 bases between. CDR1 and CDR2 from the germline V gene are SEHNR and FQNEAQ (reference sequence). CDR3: CASSSRGGTYEQYF. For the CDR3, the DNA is TGTGCCAGCAGCTCCCGTGGAGGCACCTACGAGCAGTACTTC.

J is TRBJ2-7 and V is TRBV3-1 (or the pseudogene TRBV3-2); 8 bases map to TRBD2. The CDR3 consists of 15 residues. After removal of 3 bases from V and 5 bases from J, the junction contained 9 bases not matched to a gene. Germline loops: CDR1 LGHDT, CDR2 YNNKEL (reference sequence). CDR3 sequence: CASSQRGGRWNEQYF. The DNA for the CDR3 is TGTGCCAGCAGCCAGCGGGGCGGGAGGTGGAACGAGCAGTACTTC.

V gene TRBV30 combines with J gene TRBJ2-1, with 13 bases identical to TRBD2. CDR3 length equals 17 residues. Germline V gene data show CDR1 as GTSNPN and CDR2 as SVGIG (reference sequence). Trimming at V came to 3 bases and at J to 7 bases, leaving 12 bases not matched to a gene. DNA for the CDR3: TGTGCCTGGAGAGAAGGGGGACTAGCGGGGTCTTGGAATGAGCAGTTCTTC. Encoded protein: CAWREGGLAGSWNEQFF.

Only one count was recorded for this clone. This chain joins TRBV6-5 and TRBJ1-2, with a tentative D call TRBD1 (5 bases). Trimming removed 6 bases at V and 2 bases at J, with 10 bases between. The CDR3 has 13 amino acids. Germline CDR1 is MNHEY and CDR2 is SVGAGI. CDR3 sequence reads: CASSRQRNYGYTF. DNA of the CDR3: TGTGCCAGCAGCCGACAGAGGAACTATGGCTACACCTTC.

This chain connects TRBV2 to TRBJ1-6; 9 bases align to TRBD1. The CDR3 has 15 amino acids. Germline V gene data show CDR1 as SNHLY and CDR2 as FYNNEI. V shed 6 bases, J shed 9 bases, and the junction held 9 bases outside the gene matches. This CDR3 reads CASRGQGTNGSPLHF. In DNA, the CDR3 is TGTGCCAGCAGGGGACAGGGCACAAATGGTTCACCCCTCCACTTT.

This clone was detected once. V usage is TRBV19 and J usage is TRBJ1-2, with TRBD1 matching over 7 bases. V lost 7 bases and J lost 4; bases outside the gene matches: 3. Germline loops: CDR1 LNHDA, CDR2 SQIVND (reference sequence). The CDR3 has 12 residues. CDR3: CASMEGAYGYTF. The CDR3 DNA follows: TGTGCCAGTATGGAGGGGGCCTATGGCTACACCTTC.

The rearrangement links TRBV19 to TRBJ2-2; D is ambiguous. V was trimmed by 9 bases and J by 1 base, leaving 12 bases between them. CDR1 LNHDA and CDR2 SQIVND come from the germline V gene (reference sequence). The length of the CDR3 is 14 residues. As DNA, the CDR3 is TGTGCCAGCGAAACCGCGGTGAACACCGGGGAGCTGTTTTTT. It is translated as CASETAVNTGELFF.